This T cell receptor beta chain was recorded in a study of OX40 agonist ivuxolimab in advanced cancers. Study-wide context: Ivuxolimab was a fully human IgG2 agonistic monoclonal antibody targeting the costimulatory receptor OX40 (CD134). Patients were allowed to have had prior anti-PD-1, anti-PD-L1 or anti-CTLA-4 therapy, and approximately 37% of the dose-escalation patients had been treated with checkpoint inhibitors. Intravenous ivuxolimab was administered to patients every 2 weeks at six dose levels: 0.01, 0.1, 0.3, 1.5, 3 and 10 mg/kg. The paper reports the monotherapy dose-escalation portion (N ≈ 52 patients) of the phase I ivuxolimab trial. A male proportion of around 80% and a mean age of approximately 61 years, ranging from 23 to 79, were recorded for the dose-escalation cohort. The purpose of peripheral TCRbeta sequencing was to test whether ivuxolimab changed TCR sequence diversity and led to clonal T-cell expansion. Among the approximately 50 dose-escalation patients, some 20 had hepatocellular carcinoma, 15 or so melanoma, 9 renal cell carcinoma and 9 head and neck cancer. Three dose-escalation patients achieved partial responses, one with hepatocellular carcinoma and two with cutaneous melanoma. General findings and caveats noted by the study authors: In partial responders in the 0.1-3.0 mg/kg groups, normalized peripheral clonal expansion was found to be among the lowest, especially among CD8+ T cells. After ivuxolimab, more expanded clones were found on average in CD8+ T cells than in CD4+ T cells. Which antigens the clonally expanded peripheral T cells were specific for was not determined. At doses of 0.1 to 3.0 mg/kg, clonal expansion of both CD4+ and CD8+ T cells in blood was seen between baseline and week 6. Low levels of normalized T-cell clonal expansion were also seen in some patients who did not respond.

The trial excluded patients who had a history of autoimmune disease or were on systemic immunosuppression. Peripheral blood for TCR sequencing was collected from all dose cohorts at baseline, on cycle 4 day 1, and on cycle 7 day 1. Samples were obtained from an open-label, multicenter, first-in-human phase I dose-escalation trial of ivuxolimab. Adults with locally advanced or metastatic melanoma, renal cell, hepatocellular, or head and neck squamous cell carcinoma were enrolled in the trial. Before TCR sequencing, CD4+ and CD8+ T cells were separately sorted from peripheral blood. Comments on this clone: What this receptor recognizes is not known. The sample holds no much larger clone one base away, and base qualities are not on file.

Genomic DNA was extracted from sorted cells for sequencing of the TCRbeta CDR3 region. The immunoSEQ Assay was used to sequence the TCRbeta CDR3 regions. TCRdb mirrors the immuneACCESS table, restricted to in-frame sequences. Some clones are absent from its copies; in checked studies, under half trace to an unresolved V gene, and the reason for the others is unknown. The sample table lists around 40,000 clones, 80% of them with a count of one. Around 4% of the sample goes to the ten largest clones. The clonotype comes from an adult with an advanced solid tumor such as melanoma, head and neck, liver or kidney cancer. This material consisted of CD4+ or CD8+ T cells sorted from blood, taken in a trial of the OX40 agonist ivuxolimab.

The CDR3 is CASSTSDRGTEAFF. DNA sequence: TGTGCCAGCAGTACCTCGGACAGGGGTACTGAAGCTTTCTTT. The chain joins TRBV27 to TRBJ1-1; the junction holds 9 bases that match TRBD1. The CDR3 goes from the cysteine to the phenylalanine over 14 residues. Only the CDR3 region is kept as DNA, spanning 42 bases read in frame from base 1. V is trimmed back by 5 bases and J by 5 bases, and the junction contains 6 bases that no gene match accounts for. Per the germline V gene (reference sequence), MNHEY is the CDR1 and SMNVEV is the CDR2.